This is a list of T cell receptor beta chains from one sample in a study of blood T cell repertoires in COVID-19. Sequencing was performed with immunoSEQ multiplex PCR; in TCRdb, only in-frame clones are kept and a portion is missing. The data hold 150,000 or so clones, with 80% to 90% observed a single time. The sample consisted of peripheral blood. The receptor set was obtained from a man aged 18 to 30 with COVID-19, enrolled during active disease. The CDR3 runs from the conserved cysteine through the conserved F or W. A D gene is named only where the DNA matches it firmly. Clone size appears in some rows only: once, few, many, or a class for an expanded clone.

j_call v_call d_call clone_size cdr3_length cdr3_nt cdr3_aa
TRBJ1-5 TRBV28 - - 14 TGTGCCAGCAGTTTATCCGGGACTATCCGGCCCCAGCATTTT CASSLSGTIRPQHF
TRBJ2-3 TRBV29-1 TRBD1 - 14 TGCAGCGTTGAAAGGCAGGGGGGCACAGATACGCAGTATTTT CSVERQGGTDTQYF
TRBJ2-2 TRBV11-3 TRBD2 - 20 TGTGCCAGCAGCTCACTCCCGGGACTAGCGGGAGGCCCGAACACCGGGGAGCTGTTTTTT CASSSLPGLAGGPNTGELFF
TRBJ1-2 TRBV19 TRBD1 - 15 TGTGCCAGTAGTGGTCAACTCGACAGGGACCATGGCTACACCTTC CASSGQLDRDHGYTF
TRBJ1-5 TRBV30 TRBD1 once 14 TGTGCCTGGAGTAGGGGACAGGGCAATCAGCCCCAGCATTTT CAWSRGQGNQPQHF
TRBJ2-7 TRBV6-1 - - 12 TGTGCCAGCAGTGAATATCAGTACGAGCAGTACTTC CASSEYQYEQYF
TRBJ2-1 TRBV11-2 TRBD1 - 15 TGTGCCAGCAGCCGGAGACAGGGGTCCTACAATGAGCAGTTCTTC CASSRRQGSYNEQFF
TRBJ1-6 TRBV27 TRBD1 - 14 TGTGCCAGCAGTCCGGAGACAGGGAATTCACCCCTCCACTTT CASSPETGNSPLHF
TRBJ1-5 TRBV28 - - 14 TGTGCCAGCAATCGGGGGGGGGCTAATCAGCCCCAGCATTTT CASNRGGANQPQHF
TRBJ2-3 TRBV29-1 - - 16 TGCAGCGTCCTACCGGTACTTTGGGGGGTGGCAGATACGCAGTATTTT CSVLPVLWGVADTQYF
TRBJ1-2 TRBV28 TRBD1 - 14 TGTGCCAGCAGCGACAGGGGGCTGGTCTATGGCTACACCTTC CASSDRGLVYGYTF
TRBJ2-2 TRBV28 - - 13 TGTGCCACCTACAGGGCGAACACCGGGGAGCTGTTTTTT CATYRANTGELFF
TRBJ2-1 TRBV13 TRBD2 - 15 TGTGCCAGCAGCTACAGCTCGGGGGGCTACAATGAGCAGTTCTTC CASSYSSGGYNEQFF
TRBJ1-2 TRBV30 TRBD1 - 14 TGTGCCTGGAGCCCGGACAGGGGCGTCTATGGCTACACCTTC CAWSPDRGVYGYTF
TRBJ2-2 TRBV29-1 - - 16 TGCAGCGTTGAAGACCCGGGAGAAGGTTCCACCGGGGAGCTGTTTTTT CSVEDPGEGSTGELFF
TRBJ2-2 TRBV6-5 - - 14 TGTGCCAGCGAGGGGGGGGCGAACACCGGGGAGCTGTTTTTT CASEGGANTGELFF
TRBJ2-7 TRBV7-9 TRBD1 - 14 TGTGCCAGCAGCTTAGGTGACAGGGTCTACGAGCAGTACTTC CASSLGDRVYEQYF
TRBJ2-7 TRBV5-4 TRBD2 few 18 TGTGCCAGCAGCTTTCGTTCTAGCGGGACGTCGAGCTCCTACGAGCAGTACTTC CASSFRSSGTSSSYEQYF